The text below deals with one T cell receptor (beta chain). Its specificity is not known. 5'RACE primed from the constant segment yielded TCR alpha and TCR beta cDNA libraries bearing sample barcodes and UMIs. TCRdb re-derived calls from the 5' RACE reads in MiXCR, one entry per CDR3 protein. The sample consists of about 470,000 distinct CDR3 sequences, about 20% of them appearing once. This sample is drawn from a study of T-cell memory formation after mild COVID-19. General study findings and limits: Day 15 to 85 contractors were CD4/CD8 balanced; later expanders leaned CD4+. Day 37-peaking second-wave clones had unconfirmed SARS-CoV-2 specificity.

This CDR3 spans 14 amino acids. Trimming removed 8 bases from V and 1 base from J, with 14 bases in between. Germline V gene data show CDR1 as MRHNA and CDR2 as SNTAGT. The receptor was derived from an adult woman who had mild COVID-19 (a few samples of this study predate the infection). Cell type and time point are not known. Sequenced material: PBMCs or a T cell subset sorted from them (not recorded which). J is TRBJ2-5 and V is TRBV6-4; D may match TRBD1 or TRBD2 (6 bases each). The CDR3 DNA is TGTGCCAGCCCGTACAGGGAGGCCCAAGAGACCCAGTACTTC. Translation gives CASPYREAQETQYF.